This T cell receptor (beta chain) was identified in a study of T cell repertoires in cytomegalovirus infection. Background on the study: A matching HLA type, together with CMV infection, was signaled by public TCR beta signatures.

General study results and limits: Cumulative frequency (of public TCR beta family members) identified carriers of CMV plus the relevant HLA.

TCRdb reprocessed the reads with MiXCR, giving one entry per CDR3 protein. Here the sample spans hundreds of thousands of distinct CDR3 sequences, 40% to 50% being singletons. Trimming left V 4 bases short and J 1 base short, with 8 bases between. Germline assignment: CDR1 SGHTA and CDR2 FQGNSA. The CDR3 has 14 amino acids. This clonotype has a handful of counts. Its antigen is unidentified. Sequenced material: cultured PBMCs, taken from culture after CMV antigen stimulation. This chain joins TRBV7-2 and TRBJ1-5; weak D call: TRBD1 (5 bases). This TCR was recovered from a human donor in good health (CMV status not recorded). Some clones in this sample may be carry-over from other donors' samples. The chain's CDR3 is CASSWGPSNQPQHF. CDR3 sequence (DNA): TGTGCCAGCAGCTGGGGACCGAGCAATCAGCCCCAGCATTTT.